The present T cell receptor (beta chain) was sequenced within a study of blood T cells in healthy people across ages. The overall study: Capturing about one barcoded beta molecule per two T cells was achieved by template switching. Study results and caveats: Measured against age, TCR beta diversity per million T cells decreased in a roughly linear manner.

Approximately 9 milliliters was the volume of peripheral blood drawn from each donor. This CDR3 spans 15 amino acids. V lost 2 bases, J lost 1 base, and 3 bases stayed unmatched. Germline V gene lookup returns CDR1 LGHDT and CDR2 YNNKEL (reference sequence). Points on this clonotype: What it binds is not known.

Then a second PCR, running roughly 6 to 11 cycles, was carried out with a sample-barcoded 5' primer and a J-beta primer mix. A 12-random-nucleotide template-switch adaptor tagged each cDNA molecule. TCRdb fed the 5' RACE reads into MiXCR, producing one record per CDR3 protein. Here the sample spans 1,100,000 or so distinct CDR3 sequences, more than 40% being singletons. The rearrangement links TRBV3-1 to TRBJ1-2; TRBD1 agrees at 8 bases. This TCR was recovered from a woman aged 55-69 years in good health. Specimen: blood. The CDR3 sequence: CASSQQTGDNYGYTF. For the CDR3, the DNA is TGTGCCAGCAGCCAACAGACAGGGGATAACTATGGCTACACCTTC.